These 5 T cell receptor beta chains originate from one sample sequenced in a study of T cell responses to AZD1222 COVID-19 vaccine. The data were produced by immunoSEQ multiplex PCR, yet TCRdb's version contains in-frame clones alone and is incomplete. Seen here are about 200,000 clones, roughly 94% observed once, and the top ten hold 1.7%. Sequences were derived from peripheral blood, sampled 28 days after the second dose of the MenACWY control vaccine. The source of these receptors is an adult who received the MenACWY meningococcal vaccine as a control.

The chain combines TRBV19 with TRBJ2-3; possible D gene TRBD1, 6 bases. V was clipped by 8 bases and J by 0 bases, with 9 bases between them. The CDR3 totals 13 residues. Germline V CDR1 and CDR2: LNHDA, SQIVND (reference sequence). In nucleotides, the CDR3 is TGTGCCAGTCGGACAGCTAGCACAGATACGCAGTATTTT. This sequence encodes CASRTASTDTQYF.

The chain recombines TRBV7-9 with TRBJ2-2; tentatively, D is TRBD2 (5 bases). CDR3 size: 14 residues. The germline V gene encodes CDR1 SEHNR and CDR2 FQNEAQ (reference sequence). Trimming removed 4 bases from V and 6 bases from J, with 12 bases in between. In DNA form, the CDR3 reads TGTGCCAGCAGCTCCAGGTCTAGCCCCGGGGAGCTGTTTTTT. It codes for CASSSRSSPGELFF.

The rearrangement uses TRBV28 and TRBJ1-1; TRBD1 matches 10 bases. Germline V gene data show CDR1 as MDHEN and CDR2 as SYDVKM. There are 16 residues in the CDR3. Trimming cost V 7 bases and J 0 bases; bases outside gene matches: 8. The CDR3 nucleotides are TGTGCCAGCACCCCGACAGGGGGCGCAGTGAACACTGAAGCTTTCTTT. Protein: CASTPTGGAVNTEAFF.

CDR3 sequence reads: CASSQGTGAGSSPLHF. The CDR3 DNA follows: TGTGCCAGCAGCCAAGGTACAGGGGCCGGTAGTTCACCCCTCCACTTT. The chain carries TRBV3-1 (or the pseudogene TRBV3-2) and TRBJ1-6; 7 bases fit TRBD1. With V trimmed by 1 base and J by 9 bases, 9 bases remained unmatched. The CDR3 is 16 amino acids. Germline CDR1 reads LGHDT; CDR2 reads YNNKEL (reference sequence).

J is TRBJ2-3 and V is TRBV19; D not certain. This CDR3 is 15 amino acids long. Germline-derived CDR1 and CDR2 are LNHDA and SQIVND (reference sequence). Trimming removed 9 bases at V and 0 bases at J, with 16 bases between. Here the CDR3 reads CASSLSLISTDTQYF. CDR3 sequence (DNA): TGTGCCAGCTCCCTGTCTTTGATTAGCACAGATACGCAGTATTTT.